This T cell receptor beta chain was sequenced for a study of blood T cell repertoires in COVID-19. Study at large: Samples came from the United States, Italy and Spain, spanning acute and convalescent COVID-19. In each case, the material was cDNA or gDNA derived from T cells, B-cell-depleted T cells, or PBMCs.

This CDR3 contains 16 residues. With V trimmed by 4 bases and J by 8 bases, 15 bases remained unmatched. The V gene's germline CDR1 is SGHKS and CDR2 YYEKEE (reference sequence). Seattle's enrolled individuals joined amid active infection and were then monitored longitudinally. Authors' processing steps: Nucleated cell counts were estimated from reference gene primer amplification. Assay: immunoSEQ multiplex PCR; the TCRdb copy retains only in-frame clones and omits some. That table gives V, J and clone size, and the DNA gave D and trimming. This table holds tens of thousands of clones, 72% found once.

The receptor was derived from a woman in her 70s with COVID-19, enrolled during active disease. Material for sequencing was peripheral blood. The V call is TRBV5-5, the J call TRBJ1-2; 9 bases are shared with TRBD1. The CDR3, as DNA: TGTGCCAGCAGCGCCACCACGACAGGGGGGCTAACGGGCTACACCTTC. This encodes CASSATTTGGLTGYTF.